This TCR beta chain was identified in a study of early T cells in non-severe SARS-CoV-2 infection. Study at large: Sequencing of unsorted whole blood was done on bulk RNA, leaving chains unpaired. Study-wide points: Reliance on VDJdb matching favored anti-spike CD8 responses; private and CD4 specificities were missed.

Germline lookup yields CDR1 SGHTA and CDR2 FQGTGA. This CDR3 comprises 15 residues. The ends were cut back, 3 bases at V and 0 bases at J, with 12 bases in the middle. This clonotype has just a few counts. Its antigen is not identified. Individual cDNA molecules received unique molecular identifiers. MiXCR, run by TCRdb on the 5' RACE reads, gives a single entry per CDR3 protein. Of about 30,000 distinct CDR3 sequences in the sample, about 5.2% are singletons; the top ten hold approximately 3.5%. This receptor was taken from an adult who was a healthcare worker with PCR-confirmed SARS-CoV-2 infection or an uninfected control (not recorded which). The chain joins TRBV7-3 to TRBJ2-7; D not certain. The sequenced material came from whole blood. CDR3 protein: CASSLTRTDSYEQYF. As DNA, the CDR3 is TGTGCCAGCAGCTTGACGAGGACCGACTCCTACGAGCAGTACTTC.